Below are 4 T cell receptor beta chains sequenced from a single sample in a study of blood T cell repertoires in COVID-19 (dated by TCRdb to 2020 to 2022). Library method: the immunoSEQ multiplex PCR assay. Entries here come from immuneACCESS through TCRdb and include only in-frame sequences with V and J called. Some clones fail to appear in such tables; in the studies checked, an unresolved V gene covers under half of the shortfall, and the cause of the remainder is unknown. Present in this sample are 430,000 or so clones, approximately 90% of which were seen just once. The ten largest clones represent about 1.4% of the sample. Sample: PBMCs or T cells enriched from blood (not recorded which). The source is a young woman who had been exposed to COVID-19.

The chain links TRBV24-1 to TRBJ1-3; a weak D match, TRBD1 (5 bases). The V end lost 4 bases, the J end lost 1 base, and 13 bases lay between the germline ends. There are 16 residues in the CDR3. Germline V gene lookup returns CDR1 KGHDR and CDR2 SFDVKD. The CDR3 sequence is CATSDPKSGSGNTIYF. The CDR3 DNA reads TGTGCCACCAGTGACCCGAAATCAGGGTCTGGAAACACCATATATTTT.

The V gene is TRBV27, the J gene TRBJ2-1; 7 bases are shared with TRBD2. J was trimmed by 2 bases and V by 6 bases; bases with no gene match: 4. Per the germline V gene, CDR1 is MNHEY and CDR2 is SMNVEV (reference sequence). There are 14 residues in the CDR3. The CDR3 DNA sequence: TGTGCCAGCAGGGCTAGCGGCACCTACAATGAGCAGTTCTTC. It specifies CASRASGTYNEQFF.

The chain couples TRBV11-1 to TRBJ1-1, with TRBD1 matching 7 bases. Germline V gives CDR1 SGHAT, CDR2 FQDESV (reference sequence). V dropped 5 bases and J dropped 0; count of bases not matched to a gene: 6. There are 15 residues in the CDR3. The CDR3 DNA sequence: TGTGCCAGCAGCCACCGACAGGGAATGAACACTGAAGCTTTCTTT. This codes for CASSHRQGMNTEAFF.

The chain employs TRBV28 and TRBJ1-4, with TRBD1 matching 9 bases. Germline trimming cut 7 bases from V and 4 bases from J; bases unmatched to any gene: 7. The CDR3 runs 15 residues. From germline, CDR1 is MDHEN and CDR2 SYDVKM. CDR3 DNA sequence: TGTGCCAGCAACCCGGGACAGGGTTATAATGAAAAACTGTTTTTT. It codes for CASNPGQGYNEKLFF.